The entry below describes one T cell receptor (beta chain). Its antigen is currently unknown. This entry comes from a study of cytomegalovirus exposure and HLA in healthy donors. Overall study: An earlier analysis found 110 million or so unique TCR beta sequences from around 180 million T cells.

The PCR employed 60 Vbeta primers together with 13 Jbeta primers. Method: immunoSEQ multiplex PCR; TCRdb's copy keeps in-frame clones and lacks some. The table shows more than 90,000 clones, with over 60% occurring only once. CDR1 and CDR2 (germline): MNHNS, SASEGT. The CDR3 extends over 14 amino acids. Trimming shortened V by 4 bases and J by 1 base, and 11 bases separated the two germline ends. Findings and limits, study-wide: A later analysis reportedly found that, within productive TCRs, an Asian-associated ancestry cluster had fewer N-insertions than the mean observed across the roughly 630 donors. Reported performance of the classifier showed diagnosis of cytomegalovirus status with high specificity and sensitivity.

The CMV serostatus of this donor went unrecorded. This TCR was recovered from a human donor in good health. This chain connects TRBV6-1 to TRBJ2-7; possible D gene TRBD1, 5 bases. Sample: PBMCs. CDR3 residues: CASSVGRVSYEQYF. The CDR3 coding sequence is TGTGCCAGCAGTGTAGGCAGGGTATCCTACGAGCAGTACTTC.